This TCR beta chain was sequenced in a study of Ad26.COV2.S vaccination and SARS-CoV-2 variants. Study results and caveats: Considerable breadth of spike-specific CD8+ and CD4+ T cell responses has reportedly been documented following vaccination. Higher spike-specific TCR breadth was found in vaccine recipients than in placebo recipients. Those who received vaccine or placebo ended up with similar non-spike TCR breadth.

Treatment defined: about 20 received Ad26.COV2.S at low or high dose, single or two shots; 5 received placebo; per-sample allocation not given. It was on day 63 after the first vaccine or placebo injection that samples were taken. Concerning this clone itself: The antigen is not known.

The germline gives CDR1 SGHKS, CDR2 YYEKEE (reference sequence). The CDR3 contains 16 residues. Losses at the gene ends were 2 bases for V and 0 bases for J; bases not matched to a gene: 4. Measured with immunoSEQ multiplex PCR; TCRdb has only the in-frame clones, and not every one. The table includes about 350,000 clones, about 87% detected once. This TCR was recovered from a person between 18 and 65 years old who received the Ad26.COV2.S COVID-19 vaccine or a placebo. The chain couples TRBV5-5 to TRBJ2-2; the match to TRBD2 covers 7 bases. Source: peripheral blood, taken in a trial of Ad26.COV2.S vaccine versus placebo. CDR3 sequence reads: CASSLLGTTNTGELFF. The DNA for the CDR3 is TGTGCCAGCAGCTTACTTGGGACTACGAACACCGGGGAGCTGTTTTTT.